Below, 8 T cell receptor beta chains from the same sample are listed, as sequenced in a study of T cell responses to AZD1222 COVID-19 vaccine. Clones were sequenced by immunoSEQ multiplex PCR, and TCRdb holds only the in-frame ones, with some missing. The sample records some 100,000 clones, approximately 90% being singletons. The input for sequencing was peripheral blood, taken on day 0 of AZD1222 vaccination. These receptors were taken from an adult in good health.

V usage is TRBV3-1 (or the pseudogene TRBV3-2) and J usage is TRBJ1-2; tentatively, D is TRBD1 (5 bases). Germline CDR1 reads LGHDT; CDR2 reads YNNKEL (reference sequence). This CDR3 comprises 18 residues. The V gene lost 1 base and the J gene lost 0 bases, with 18 bases spanning the gap. DNA for the CDR3: TGTGCCAGCAGCCAAGGAGGGGCCTTAAGGGGAGCTAACTATGGCTACACCTTC. Its translation: CASSQGGALRGANYGYTF.

The rearrangement links TRBV4-1 to TRBJ2-5; 8 bases fit TRBD1. Germline V gene data show CDR1 as MGHRA and CDR2 as YSYEKL. Germline trimming cut 0 bases from V and 5 bases from J; bases unmatched to any gene: 8. The CDR3 is 16 residues long. In nucleotides, the CDR3 is TGCGCCAGCAGCCAAGATTATCGGACAGGGAGGGAGACCCAGTACTTC. The encoded protein is CASSQDYRTGRETQYF.

This clone was counted only a few times. The rearrangement uses TRBV7-2 and TRBJ1-3; tentatively, D is TRBD1 (6 bases). The V gene lost 5 bases and the J gene lost 4 bases, with 15 bases spanning the gap. Germline loops: CDR1 SGHTA, CDR2 FQGNSA. The CDR3 is made up of 15 amino acids. The CDR3 region is CASSALQGSGNTIYF. In nucleotides, the CDR3 is TGTGCCAGCAGCGCTTTACAGGGTTCCGGAAACACCATATATTTT.

This clone has a handful of counts. The chain is built from TRBV7-3 and TRBJ2-1, with D perhaps matching TRBD1 (5 bases). This CDR3 comprises 20 residues. Germline CDR1 reads SGHTA; CDR2 reads FQGTGA. V lost 0 bases to trimming and J lost 4 bases, with 25 bases between them. CDR3 loop: CASSLTGKGRYYSPYNEQFF. CDR3 sequence (DNA): TGTGCCAGCAGCTTAACGGGGAAGGGGCGCTACTACTCTCCTTACAATGAGCAGTTCTTC.

The chain uses TRBV19 and TRBJ2-1; 8 bases match TRBD1. After removal of 5 bases from V and 1 base from J, the junction contained 10 bases not matched to a gene. The CDR3 length is 17 residues. Germline V gene sequence: CDR1 LNHDA, CDR2 SQIVND (reference sequence). The CDR3 loop reads CASSPPRRQGSYNEQFF. The CDR3 DNA sequence: TGTGCCAGTAGTCCCCCGAGGCGACAGGGGTCCTACAATGAGCAGTTCTTC.

The CDR3 DNA follows: TGTGCCAGCAGCGTAGATGGGGTCTATGGCTACACCTTC. Translated: CASSVDGVYGYTF. J is TRBJ1-2 and V is TRBV9, with D unclear. The V gene lost 0 bases and the J gene lost 4 bases, with 7 bases spanning the gap. The CDR3 loop spans 13 amino acids. Germline CDR1 reads SGDLS; CDR2 reads YYNGEE.

The chain carries TRBV6-2 or TRBV6-3 and TRBJ2-7, with TRBD2 identical over 15 bases. The V gene end was trimmed by 6 bases and the J gene end by 2 bases; junction bases not matched to a gene: 14. Germline V gives CDR1 MNHEY, CDR2 SVGEGT. The CDR3 length is 19 residues. The CDR3 is CASSYPWSGLAGGTYEQYF. Written as DNA, the CDR3 is TGTGCCAGCAGCTATCCTTGGTCGGGACTAGCGGGGGGCACCTACGAGCAGTACTTC.

This chain joins TRBV7-9 and TRBJ2-2, with D tentatively TRBD1 (5 bases). CDR1 and CDR2 from the germline V gene are SEHNR and FQNEAQ (reference sequence). There are 18 residues in the CDR3. V lost 5 bases, J lost 0 bases, and 19 bases lay in between. The CDR3 region has the DNA TGTGCCAGCAGCGATACCTGGACACAACACGCGAACACCGGGGAGCTGTTTTTT. Protein product: CASSDTWTQHANTGELFF. The complete variable domain, with remaining parts taken from reference TRBV7-9 and TRBJ2-2, reads DTGVSQNPRHKITKRGQNVTFRCDPISEHNRLYWYRQTLGQGPEFLTYFQNEAQLEKSRLLSDRFSAERPKGSFSTLEIQRTEQGDSAMYLCASSDTWTQHANTGELFFGEGSRLTVL.